The 4 T cell receptor beta chains below come from one sample, sequenced in a study of blood T cell repertoires in COVID-19. Produced via immunoSEQ multiplex PCR; TCRdb's table is partial and in-frame only. The sample records approximately 260,000 clones, approximately 85% being singletons. The sequencing sample was made of peripheral blood. Source of these receptors: a woman in her 70s with acute or convalescent COVID-19.

DNA of the CDR3: TGTGCCAGCAGCTATAGTGCATCCTACGAGCAGTACTTC. Protein: CASSYSASYEQYF. The chain carries TRBV7-9 and TRBJ2-7, with no clear D. The CDR3 covers 13 residues. From germline, CDR1 is SEHNR and CDR2 FQNEAQ (reference sequence). The ends were cut back, 4 bases at V and 1 base at J, with 8 bases in the middle.

The chain uses TRBV6-1 and TRBJ2-2; a possible D gene is TRBD2 (5 bases). V lost 3 bases and J 5 bases, leaving 25 bases between the germline ends. CDR1 MNHNS and CDR2 SASEGT come from the germline V gene. The CDR3 sequence is 19 residues long. CDR3 in amino acids: CASSEYPPRRGEKTGELFF. In DNA, the CDR3 is TGTGCCAGCAGTGAGTACCCTCCCCGCCGGGGTGAGAAAACCGGGGAGCTGTTTTTT.

The CDR3 sequence: CASSLGQGANEQFF. The CDR3 DNA follows: TGTGCCAGCAGCTTGGGACAGGGGGCAAATGAGCAGTTCTTC. The chain links TRBV7-9 to TRBJ2-1; 12 nucleotides align to TRBD1. Looked up from germline, CDR1 is SEHNR and CDR2 is FQNEAQ (reference sequence). Trimming removed 3 bases from V and 7 bases from J; junction bases left unmatched: 1. This CDR3 has 14 residues. Full variable domain (rest looked up from reference TRBV7-9 and TRBJ2-1): DTGVSQNPRHKITKRGQNVTFRCDPISEHNRLYWYRQTLGQGPEFLTYFQNEAQLEKSRLLSDRFSAERPKGSFSTLEIQRTEQGDSAMYLCASSLGQGANEQFFGPGTRLTVL.

The J gene is TRBJ1-2, the V gene TRBV4-1, with 8 nucleotides matching TRBD1. Germline CDR1 reads MGHRA; CDR2 reads YSYEKL. CDR3 length equals 13 residues. V trimming: 8 bases; J trimming: 8 bases; junction bases outside the gene matches: 10. CDR3 coding DNA: TGCGCCAGCGCACGACAGGGGACAGAGGGCTACACCTTC. It codes for CASARQGTEGYTF.